This TCR beta chain emerged from a study of cytomegalovirus exposure and HLA in healthy donors. Overall study findings and caveats: Earlier analysis yielded a pattern in which most TCR beta V segments were productive about 90% or about 30% of the time.

Amplification used 60 Vbeta primers and 13 Jbeta primers. Sequencing used immunoSEQ multiplex PCR; TCRdb keeps in-frame clones, though not all of them. The sample shows about 67,000 clones, and about 16% sits with its ten largest clones. Comment on this clone: Antigen specificity is unknown.

Sequences were obtained from PBMCs. The clonotype was recovered from a boy between 10 and 17 years old in good health and CMV-seronegative.

The CDR3 DNA reads TGTGCCAGCAGCGACCCGGGGGGCCCCTCCCTCACAGATACGCAGTATTTT. It is translated as CASSDPGGPSLTDTQYF. V gene TRBV7-2 combines with J gene TRBJ2-3; a weak D match, TRBD2 (7 bases). Germline CDR1 is SGHTA and CDR2 is FQGNSA. The ends were cut back, 5 bases at V and 2 bases at J, with 20 bases in the middle. This CDR3 contains 17 residues.